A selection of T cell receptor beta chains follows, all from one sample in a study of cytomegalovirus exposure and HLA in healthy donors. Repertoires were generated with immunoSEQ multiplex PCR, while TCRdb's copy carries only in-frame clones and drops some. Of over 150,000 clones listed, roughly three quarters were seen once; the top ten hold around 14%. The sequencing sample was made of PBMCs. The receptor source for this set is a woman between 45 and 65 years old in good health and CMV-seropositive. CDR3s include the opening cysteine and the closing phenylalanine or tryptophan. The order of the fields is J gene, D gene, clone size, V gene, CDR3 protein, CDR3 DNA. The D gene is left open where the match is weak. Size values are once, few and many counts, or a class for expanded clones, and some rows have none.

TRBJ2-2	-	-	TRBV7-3	CASSYRVTGELFF	TGTGCCAGCAGCTACAGGGTTACCGGGGAGCTGTTTTTT
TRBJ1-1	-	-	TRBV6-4	CASSFQANTEAFF	TGTGCCAGCAGTTTCCAGGCGAACACTGAAGCTTTCTTT
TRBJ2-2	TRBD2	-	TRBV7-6	CASSLIGTSGVTGELFF	TGTGCCAGCAGCTTAATAGGGACTAGCGGGGTCACCGGGGAGCTGTTTTTT
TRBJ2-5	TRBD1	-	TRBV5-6	CASSPGTGGAETQYF	TGTGCCAGCAGCCCTGGGACAGGGGGCGCCGAGACCCAGTACTTC
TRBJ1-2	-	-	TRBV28	CASSARGGDYGYTF	TGTGCCAGCAGTGCCAGGGGAGGGGACTATGGCTACACCTTC
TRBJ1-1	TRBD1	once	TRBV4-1	CASSQDKGATEAFF	TGCGCCAGCAGCCAAGATAAGGGGGCGACTGAAGCTTTCTTT
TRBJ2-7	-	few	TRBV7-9	CASSLDRSYEQYF	TGTGCCAGCAGTTTAGACAGGTCCTACGAGCAGTACTTC
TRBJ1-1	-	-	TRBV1	CTSSQDRLQGDTEAFF	TGCACCAGCAGCCAAGATCGATTACAGGGTGACACTGAAGCTTTCTTT
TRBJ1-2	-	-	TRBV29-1	CSVDNGGDYGYTF	TGCAGCGTTGATAATGGAGGGGACTATGGCTACACCTTC
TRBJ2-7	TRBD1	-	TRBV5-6	CASSSGTGIYEQYF	TGTGCCAGCAGCTCCGGGACAGGGATCTACGAGCAGTACTTC
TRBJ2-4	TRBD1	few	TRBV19	CASSIAQGPGDIQYF	TGTGCCAGTAGTATAGCACAGGGGCCCGGGGACATTCAGTACTTC
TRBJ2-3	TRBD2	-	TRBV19	CASSDPSGGGDTQYF	TGTGCCAGTAGTGACCCTAGCGGGGGCGGAGATACGCAGTATTTT
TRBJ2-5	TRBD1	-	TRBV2	CASSGGTGFQETQYF	TGTGCCAGCAGTGGGGGGACAGGCTTCCAAGAGACCCAGTACTTC
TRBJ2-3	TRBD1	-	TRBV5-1	CASSLTGDRADTQYF	TGCGCCAGCAGCCTGACAGGGGATCGGGCAGATACGCAGTATTTT
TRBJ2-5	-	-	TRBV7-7	CASSLDSGPQETQYF	TGTGCTAGCAGCTTAGATAGTGGTCCCCAAGAGACCCAGTACTTC
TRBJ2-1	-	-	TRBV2	CASSEEGTSYNEQFF	TGTGCCAGCAGTGAGGAGGGGACCTCCTACAATGAGCAGTTCTTC
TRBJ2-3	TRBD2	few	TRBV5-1	CASSLRASGAGTDTQYF	TGCGCCAGCAGCTTACGAGCTAGCGGGGCTGGCACAGATACGCAGTATTTT
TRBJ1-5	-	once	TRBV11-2	CASSYSAGQRYQPQHF	TGTGCCAGCAGCTACTCCGCAGGTCAACGTTATCAGCCCCAGCATTTT
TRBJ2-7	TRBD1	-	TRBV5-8	CASSNPVTGPYEQYF	TGTGCCAGCAGCAACCCGGTGACAGGGCCCTACGAGCAGTACTTC
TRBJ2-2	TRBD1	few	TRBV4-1	CASSQSTGTGYGELFF	TGCGCCAGCAGCCAATCCACCGGGACAGGGTACGGGGAGCTGTTTTTT
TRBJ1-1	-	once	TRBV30	CAWSVGDGTEAFF	TGTGCCTGGAGTGTAGGGGATGGCACTGAAGCTTTCTTT
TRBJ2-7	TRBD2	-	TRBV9	CASSVRSSGGTYEQYF	TGTGCCAGCAGCGTCCGTTCTAGCGGGGGAACCTACGAGCAGTACTTC
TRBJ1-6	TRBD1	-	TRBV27	CASSLTGTGISPLHF	TGTGCCAGCAGTCTTACCGGGACAGGGATTTCACCCCTCCACTTT
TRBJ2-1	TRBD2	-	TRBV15	CATSAGLAGGVNEQFF	TGTGCCACCAGCGCGGGACTAGCGGGGGGAGTCAATGAGCAGTTCTTC
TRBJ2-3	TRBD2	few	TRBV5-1	CASRPGLALPDTQYF	TGCGCCAGCAGGCCGGGACTAGCCCTCCCCGATACGCAGTATTTT
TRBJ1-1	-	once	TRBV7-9	CASSLDGGHTEAFF	TGTGCCAGCAGCCTGGACGGGGGGCACACTGAAGCTTTCTTT
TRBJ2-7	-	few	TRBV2	CASSEAGRGSYEQYF	TGTGCCAGCAGTGAAGCTGGGAGAGGCTCCTACGAGCAGTACTTC
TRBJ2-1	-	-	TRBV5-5	CASSLDILNEQFF	TGTGCCAGCAGCTTGGATATCCTCAATGAGCAGTTCTTC
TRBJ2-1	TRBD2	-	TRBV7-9	CASLPGGGYNEQFF	TGTGCCAGCCTACCTGGGGGAGGGTACAATGAGCAGTTCTTC
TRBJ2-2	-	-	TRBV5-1	CASSFVSSGELFF	TGCGCCAGCAGCTTTGTTTCGAGCGGGGAGCTGTTTTTT
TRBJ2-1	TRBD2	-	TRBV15	CATSRDRAGDREQFF	TGTGCCACCAGCAGAGATCGAGCGGGGGATCGGGAGCAGTTCTTC
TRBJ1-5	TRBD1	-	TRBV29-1	CSVGQGNQPQHF	TGCAGCGTTGGACAGGGGAATCAGCCCCAGCATTTT
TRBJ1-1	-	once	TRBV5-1	CASSLVGQKWGEAFF	TGCGCCAGCAGCTTGGTAGGACAGAAATGGGGTGAAGCTTTCTTT
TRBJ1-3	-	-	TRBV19	CASSPGRGLSGNTIYF	TGTGCCAGTAGTCCGGGCCGGGGACTCTCCGGAAACACCATATATTTT